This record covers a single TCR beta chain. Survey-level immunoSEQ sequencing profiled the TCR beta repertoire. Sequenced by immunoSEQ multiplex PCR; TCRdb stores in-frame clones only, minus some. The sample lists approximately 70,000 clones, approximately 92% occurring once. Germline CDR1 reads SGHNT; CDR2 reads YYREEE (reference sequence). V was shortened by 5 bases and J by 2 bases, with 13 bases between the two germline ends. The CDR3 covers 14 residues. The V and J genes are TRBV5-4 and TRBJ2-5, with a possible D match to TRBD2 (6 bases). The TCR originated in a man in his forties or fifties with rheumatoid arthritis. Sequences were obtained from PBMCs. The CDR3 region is CASSYRDSQETQYF. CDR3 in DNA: TGTGCCAGCAGTTACCGGGACTCACAAGAGACCCAGTACTTC.